This T cell receptor beta chain was sequenced in a study of blood T cell repertoires in COVID-19 (dated by TCRdb to 2020 to 2022). A note on the overall study: Samples from collaborators originated in the United States, Italy and Spain and spanned both the acute and convalescent phases of COVID-19. The material from the prospective study consisted of cDNA or gDNA derived from T cells, B-cell-depleted T cells, or PBMCs. The dataset comprised deeply sampled blood TCRbeta repertoires from subjects exposed to, actively infected with, or recovered from COVID-19. The repertoires were made available in a free public database intended to serve as a resource for research on the immune response to SARS-CoV-2. Samples were obtained from the ongoing ImmuneRACE study (first 160 participants) and from over a thousand subjects provided by 6 global collaborators. The sample metadata nearly always contained a de-identified subject ID, COVID-19 status, age in years and sex. Where available, HLA class I and class II types were taken from metadata supplied by the sample provider and were not determined by assay-based typing.

This clone was seen a handful of times. The antigen it binds to is not known. No clone much larger than this one lies a single base away; base qualities are absent. The same CDR3 is also encoded by other DNA sequences in this sample. Summary of the overall study and its limitations: Clinical and demographic metadata were provided uncurated, with the amount varying by source and participant.

TCRbeta CDR3 regions were amplified from genomic DNA by means of the immunoSEQ Assay, a bias-controlled multiplex PCR. Concerning the study's data processing: The number of nucleated cells in each sample was estimated from the amplification of reference gene primers within the assay. Sequence reads were collapsed and filtered to measure the absolute abundance of every unique TCRbeta CDR3 rearrangement. For each sample, productive Simpson clonality was calculated as the square root of Simpson's diversity index across productive rearrangements. In its TCRdb copy, this immuneACCESS table keeps in-frame sequences only and misses some clones. Where compared with another copy, unresolved V genes explain less than half of these, and the others have no known cause. That table is the source of V, J and clone size, and D and trimming were worked out from the DNA. The sample table holds 150,000 to 200,000 clones, of which 70% to 90% were seen once. Clones ranked in the top ten supply about 4.6% of the sample.

From cysteine to phenylalanine, the CDR3 is 13 amino acids long. The kept DNA is CDR3 alone, 39 bases in frame from the first base. Based on the germline V gene, the CDR1 and CDR2 sequences are MDHEN and SYDVKM. V trim: 6 bases; J trim: 5 bases; unmatched bases: 4. Enrolling through a virtual design, the prospective study's participants ranged in age from roughly 18 to 89 years and lived across roughly 24 United States geographic areas. Cohort assignment in the prospective study relied on participant-reported clinical history from a screening survey and a study questionnaire. For ImmuneRACE Cohort 3, a participant was defined as recovered based on two consecutive negative NP/OP PCR tests, clearance by a healthcare professional, or resolution of symptoms. In the prospective study, whole blood, serum and a nasopharyngeal or oropharyngeal swab were collected from each participant by mobile phlebotomists. Additional blood draws and questionnaires over a roughly two-month period could optionally be provided by prospective study participants. Before DNA extraction, blood samples from the prospective study were shipped at room temperature or frozen.

The chain joins TRBV28 to TRBJ1-1; 9 middle bases align to TRBD1. The sequencing input was PBMCs or T cells enriched from blood (not recorded which). This TCR derives from a woman between 50 and 59 years old who had recovered from COVID-19. The CDR3 region reads CASSRDRVTEAFF. The nucleotides are TGTGCCAGCAGCCGGGACAGGGTTACTGAAGCTTTCTTT.